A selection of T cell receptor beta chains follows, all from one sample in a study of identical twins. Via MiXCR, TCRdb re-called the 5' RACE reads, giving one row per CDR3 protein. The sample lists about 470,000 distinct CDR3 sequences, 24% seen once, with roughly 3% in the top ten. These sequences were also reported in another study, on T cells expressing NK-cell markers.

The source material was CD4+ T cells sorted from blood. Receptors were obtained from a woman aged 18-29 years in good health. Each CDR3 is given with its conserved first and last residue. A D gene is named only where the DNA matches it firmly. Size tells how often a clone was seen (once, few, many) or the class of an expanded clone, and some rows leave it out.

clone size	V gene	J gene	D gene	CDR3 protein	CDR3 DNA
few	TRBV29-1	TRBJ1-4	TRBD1	CSVGDRGEKLFF	TGCAGCGTTGGCGACAGGGGTGAAAAACTGTTTTTT
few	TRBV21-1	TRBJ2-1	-	CASSKAGSGNYNEQFF	TGTGCCAGCAGCAAAGCGGGTAGCGGGAACTACAATGAGCAGTTCTTC
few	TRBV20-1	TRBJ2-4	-	CSALHSGAKNIQYF	TGCAGTGCTCTTCATTCGGGGGCCAAAAACATTCAGTACTTC
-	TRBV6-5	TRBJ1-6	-	CATGIMDSPLHF	TGTGCCACCGGTATTATGGATTCACCCCTCCACTTT
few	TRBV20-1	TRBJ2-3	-	CSASPRMGLSTDTQYF	TGCAGTGCTTCCCCCCGAATGGGACTTAGCACAGATACGCAGTATTTT
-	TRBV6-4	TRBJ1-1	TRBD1	CASSPQGQGATEAFF	TGTGCCAGCAGCCCCCAAGGACAGGGGGCAACTGAAGCTTTCTTT
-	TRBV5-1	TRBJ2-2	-	CASSPRGSNTGELFF	TGCGCCAGCAGCCCTAGGGGGAGTAACACCGGGGAGCTGTTTTTT
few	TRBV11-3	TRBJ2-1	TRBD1	CASSLDRAGDEQFF	TGTGCCAGCAGCCTAGACAGGGCCGGGGATGAGCAGTTCTTC
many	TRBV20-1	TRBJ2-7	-	CSARDEMSGTYEQYF	TGCAGTGCTAGAGATGAAATGAGTGGGACCTACGAGCAGTACTTC
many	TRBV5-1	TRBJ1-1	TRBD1	CASSLDRQGTTFF	TGCGCCAGCAGCTTGGATAGACAGGGTACAACTTTCTTT
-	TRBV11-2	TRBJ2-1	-	CASSLGSLSYNEQFF	TGTGCCAGCAGCTTAGGGTCCCTCTCCTACAATGAGCAGTTCTTC
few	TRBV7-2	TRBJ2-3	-	CASSFSGTGDTQYF	TGTGCCAGCAGCTTTTCCGGGACCGGAGATACGCAGTATTTT
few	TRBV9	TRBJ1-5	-	CASSVDWNQPQHF	TGTGCCAGCAGCGTAGATTGGAATCAGCCCCAGCATTTT
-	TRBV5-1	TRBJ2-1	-	CASSLAGDPYNEQFF	TGCGCCAGCAGCTTGGCTGGGGATCCTTACAATGAGCAGTTCTTC
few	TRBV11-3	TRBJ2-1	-	CASSLGGDNEQFF	TGTGCCAGCAGCTTAGGTGGAGACAATGAGCAGTTCTTC
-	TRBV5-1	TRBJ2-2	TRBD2	CASSPLAGGNTGELFF	TGCGCCAGCAGCCCGCTAGCGGGGGGGAACACCGGGGAGCTGTTTTTT
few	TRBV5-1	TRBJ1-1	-	CASSLDSGTEAFF	TGCGCCAGCAGCTTGGACTCGGGGACTGAAGCTTTCTTT
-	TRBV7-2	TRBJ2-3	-	CASSLGAPRIDTQYF	TGTGCCAGCAGCTTAGGGGCCCCTCGGATAGATACGCAGTATTTT
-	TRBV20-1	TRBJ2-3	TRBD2	CSASPLAGVSDTQYF	TGCAGTGCCAGTCCTTTAGCGGGAGTTTCAGATACGCAGTATTTT
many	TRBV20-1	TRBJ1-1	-	CSARNSHEAFF	TGCAGTGCTAGGAACAGCCATGAAGCTTTCTTT
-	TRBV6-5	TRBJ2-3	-	CASSSDRRGTDTQYF	TGTGCCAGCAGTTCGGACAGGAGGGGCACAGATACGCAGTATTTT
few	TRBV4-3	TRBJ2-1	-	CASSQDPGQWGNEQFF	TGCGCCAGCAGCCAAGATCCTGGACAGTGGGGGAATGAGCAGTTCTTC
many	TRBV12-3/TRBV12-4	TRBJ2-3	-	CASSRGDRDTDTQYF	TGTGCCAGCTCAAGGGGGGACCGCGACACAGATACGCAGTATTTT
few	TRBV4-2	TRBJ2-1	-	CASSQEELYPAANNEQFF	TGTGCCAGCAGCCAAGAGGAGCTATACCCGGCGGCAAACAATGAGCAGTTCTTC
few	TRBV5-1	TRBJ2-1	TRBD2	CASSLGPSGPISSYNEQFF	TGCGCCAGCAGCTTGGGGCCTAGCGGGCCCATTAGCTCCTACAATGAGCAGTTCTTC
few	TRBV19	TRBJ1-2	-	CASSQSANYGYTF	TGTGCCAGTAGTCAGTCGGCTAACTATGGCTACACCTTC
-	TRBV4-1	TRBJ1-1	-	CASSQGGSYMRNTEAFF	TGCGCCAGCAGCCAAGGGGGGTCCTACATGAGGAACACTGAAGCTTTCTTT
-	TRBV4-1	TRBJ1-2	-	CASSQATRPIDRGGYDYGYTF	TGCGCCAGCAGCCAAGCTACTCGGCCCATCGATCGGGGGGGGTACGACTATGGCTACACCTTC
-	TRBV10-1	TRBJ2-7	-	CARPRLLYNTYEQYF	TGCGCCAGACCAAGGCTCCTTTATAACACCTACGAGCAGTACTTC
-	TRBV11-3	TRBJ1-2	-	CASSLWADSYGYTF	TGTGCCAGCAGCTTATGGGCGGACAGCTATGGCTACACCTTC
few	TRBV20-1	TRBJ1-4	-	CSALQGFNEKLFF	TGCAGTGCTCTACAGGGATTTAATGAAAAACTGTTTTTT
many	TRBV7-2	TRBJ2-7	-	CASSRSGSYEQYF	TGTGCCAGCAGCCGTAGCGGCTCCTACGAGCAGTACTTC
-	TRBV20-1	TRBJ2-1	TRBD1	CSVRGGTGTYNEQFF	TGCAGTGTCAGGGGGGGGACAGGGACCTACAATGAGCAGTTCTTC
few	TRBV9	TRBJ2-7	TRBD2	CASSDRLAGPDSYEQYF	TGTGCCAGCAGCGACCGACTAGCGGGGCCCGACTCCTACGAGCAGTACTTC
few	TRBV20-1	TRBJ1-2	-	CSAIRDGNYGYTF	TGCAGTGCTATCCGGGACGGGAACTATGGCTACACCTTC
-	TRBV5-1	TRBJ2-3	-	CASSLSQVTDTQYF	TGCGCCAGCAGCTTGAGCCAGGTCACAGATACGCAGTATTTT
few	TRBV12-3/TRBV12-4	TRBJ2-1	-	CASSSYRREAPYNEQFF	TGTGCCAGCAGTTCCTACAGGAGGGAGGCCCCCTACAATGAGCAGTTCTTC
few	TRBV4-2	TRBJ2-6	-	CASSQSSSGANVLTF	TGTGCCAGCAGCCAAAGTAGCTCTGGGGCCAACGTCCTGACTTTC
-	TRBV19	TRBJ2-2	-	CASFGLGAGVVGELFF	TGTGCCAGTTTCGGTTTGGGGGCGGGAGTGGTCGGGGAGCTGTTTTTT
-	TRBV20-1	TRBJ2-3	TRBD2	CSARGRAGVDTQYF	TGCAGTGCTAGAGGAAGGGCGGGGGTAGATACGCAGTATTTT
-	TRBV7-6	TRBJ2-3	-	CASSIGSPTDTQYF	TGTGCCAGCAGTATAGGGTCTCCCACAGATACGCAGTATTTT
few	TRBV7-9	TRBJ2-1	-	CASSLETSHEQFF	TGTGCCAGCAGCTTAGAAACTAGCCATGAGCAGTTCTTC
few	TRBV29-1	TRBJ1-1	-	CSVVSANEAFF	TGCAGCGTTGTCTCCGCAAATGAAGCTTTCTTT
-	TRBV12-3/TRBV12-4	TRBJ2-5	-	CASRLYRETQYF	TGTGCCAGCAGACTGTACCGAGAGACCCAGTACTTC
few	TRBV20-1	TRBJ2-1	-	CSATGLEGEQFF	TGCAGTGCTACAGGGCTGGAGGGTGAGCAGTTCTTC
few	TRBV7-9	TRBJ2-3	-	CASSSLRLRPDTQYF	TGTGCCAGCAGCTCGCTGCGGCTACGCCCAGATACGCAGTATTTT
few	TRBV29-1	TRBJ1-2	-	CSVERTSNSGYTF	TGCAGCGTTGAGAGGACCTCTAATTCTGGCTACACCTTC
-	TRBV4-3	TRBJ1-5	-	CASSQDIHRRSDQPQHF	TGCGCCAGCAGCCAAGACATCCACAGACGATCGGATCAGCCCCAGCATTTT
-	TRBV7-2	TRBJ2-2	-	CASSLEFAQNTGELFF	TGTGCCAGCAGCTTAGAATTCGCACAGAACACCGGGGAGCTGTTTTTT